The present entry profiles one T cell receptor (beta chain) with its context. Its antigen is unknown. The data originate from a study of glioma-infiltrating T cells after dendritic cell vaccination. Turning to the study itself: At biweekly intervals, patients got three intradermal dendritic cell vaccine injections.

Findings and caveats of the study: Only a small number of patients had complete blood and tumor samples. Longer survival after dendritic cell vaccination followed higher pretreatment TIL content.

Germline CDR1 and CDR2: MNHNS and SASEGT. The CDR3 consists of 14 residues. V lost 8 bases, J lost 7 bases, and 8 bases stayed unmatched. PBMC sampling occurred before vaccination, two weeks after the third dose, and at progression. TCRdb keeps only in-frame clones here, not all; method: immunoSEQ multiplex PCR. The data hold fewer than 85,000 clones, with around 90% observed a single time. Sequenced material: blood, taken before dendritic cell vaccination. The TCR was taken from a human donor with glioblastoma. The chain joins TRBV6-1 to TRBJ1-4; 9 bases line up with TRBD1. The chain's CDR3 is CASLRTGDREKLFF. Here the CDR3 DNA reads TGTGCCAGCCTAAGGACAGGGGATCGTGAAAAACTGTTTTTT.